The sequence of this T cell receptor beta chain was determined in a study of T cells in Graves' hyperthyroidism and ophthalmopathy. This clonotype has ten or more counts. Recently diagnosed hyperthyroidism of less than 2 months' duration affected patients aged 18 to 65. Not enrolled were patients with uncontrolled infection, other autoimmune disease, pregnancy or lactation. Diagnoses used clinical symptoms, serum thyroxine and TRAb, thyroid ultrasound and orbital computed tomography. RNA transcripts served as the template for amplifying TCR beta CDR3 regions. Initially, a first-round RT-PCR of the TCR CDR3 employed the HTBI primer set. TCRdb reanalysed the multiplex PCR reads using MiXCR and keeps one entry per CDR3 protein. The profile shows a few hundred thousand distinct CDR3 sequences, 15% to 18% of them singletons. Sample: blood. This clonotype was obtained from a woman aged 18-29 years with Graves' hyperthyroidism.

The CDR3 bases are TGTGCCAGCAGTTACTCAACAGCCCATAACTATGGCTACACCTTC. Translation: CASSYSTAHNYGYTF. The V gene is TRBV6-5, the J gene TRBJ1-2; no definite D call. There are 15 residues in the CDR3. V was clipped by 0 bases and J by 1 base, with 9 bases between them. The germline V gene has CDR1 MNHEY and CDR2 SVGAGI.